A selection of T cell receptor beta chains follows, all from one sample in a study of PD-1 blockade in classical Hodgkin lymphoma. Method: immunoSEQ multiplex PCR; TCRdb's copy keeps in-frame clones and lacks some. The sample has about 90,000 clones; nearly 85% are singletons. Sequenced here: peripheral blood mononuclear cells (PBMCs), sampled before the fourth cycle of nivolumab. Receptors were obtained from a human donor with classical Hodgkin lymphoma. Both conserved end residues are part of each CDR3. The D gene is left open where the match is weak. Size tells how often a clone was seen (once, few, many) or the class of an expanded clone, and some rows leave it out.

clone_size	d_call	v_call	j_call	cdr3_nt	cdr3_aa
-	-	TRBV10-3	TRBJ1-1	TGTGCCATCAGTGAAGGGGGAAACACTGAAGCTTTCTTT	CAISEGGNTEAFF
-	-	TRBV5-8	TRBJ2-7	TGTGCCAGCAGCTTGGGGAGCGGGCGTGTATGGCAGTACTTC	CASSLGSGRVWQYF
few	-	TRBV10-1	TRBJ1-1	TGCGCCAGCAGTGAGTCGAAAACCCAGGAGGGGTGCAAGAACACTGAAGCTTTCTTT	CASSESKTQEGCKNTEAFF
-	-	TRBV5-6	TRBJ2-1	TGTGCCAGCAGCGTCAGACTAGGGGCTAACAATGAGCAGTTCTTC	CASSVRLGANNEQFF
once	-	TRBV27	TRBJ1-5	TGTGCCAGCAGTTTATCGGGGATTGGCAATCAGCCCCAGCATTTT	CASSLSGIGNQPQHF
-	TRBD2	TRBV9	TRBJ2-2	TGTGCCAGCAGCCCCCGAACTAGCGGGAGGGCCACCGGGGAGCTGTTTTTT	CASSPRTSGRATGELFF
once	-	TRBV10-3	TRBJ2-2	TGTGCCATCAGCGGGGACGCGAACACCGGGGAGCTGTTTTTT	CAISGDANTGELFF
-	-	TRBV5-1	TRBJ2-3	TGCGCCAGCAGCCCGCCGAAAATAGGCGCTAGCACAGATACGCAGTATTTT	CASSPPKIGASTDTQYF
-	TRBD1	TRBV28	TRBJ1-2	TGTGCCAGCAGCCCCAACAGGGGGGGAGGCTACACCTTC	CASSPNRGGGYTF
-	-	TRBV7-2	TRBJ2-2	TGTGCCAGCAGCTTAGTAACCGCAGGCACCGGGGAGCTGTTTTTT	CASSLVTAGTGELFF
once	-	TRBV14	TRBJ2-2	TGTGCCAGCAGCCAACTAGGCCCCGGGGAGCTGTTTTTT	CASSQLGPGELFF
-	TRBD1	TRBV7-9	TRBJ2-7	TGTGCCAGCAGCTATACGGGACAGCGATACGAGCAGTACTTC	CASSYTGQRYEQYF
-	-	TRBV18	TRBJ1-2	TGTGCCAGCTCACCACCTTTCAAGGGGGACCTAGGTGGCTACACCTTC	CASSPPFKGDLGGYTF
-	-	TRBV5-1	TRBJ1-3	TGCGCCAGCAGCCCGGGGGGCGGACTCTCTGGAAACACCATATATTTT	CASSPGGGLSGNTIYF
-	-	TRBV7-3	TRBJ2-3	TGTGCCAGCAGCTTATCAAGGGCGACAGATACGCAGTATTTT	CASSLSRATDTQYF
-	-	TRBV6-6	TRBJ1-2	TGTGCCAGCAGCAATTTAAGGGGGGGGCAAGATGGCTACACCTTC	CASSNLRGGQDGYTF
once	TRBD2	TRBV5-4	TRBJ2-1	TGTGCCAGCAGCCCTGCGGGGGTCGCGGGACTATCCTACAATGAGCAGTTCTTC	CASSPAGVAGLSYNEQFF
-	TRBD2	TRBV5-1	TRBJ2-5	TGCGCCAGCAGCTCGGGACTAGCGGAAGAGACCCAGTACTTC	CASSSGLAEETQYF
-	TRBD2	TRBV7-2	TRBJ2-7	TGTGCCAGCAGCGGGCCCCTGTCCGGGACTAGCGGGAGGTACGAGCAGTACTTC	CASSGPLSGTSGRYEQYF
-	TRBD1	TRBV15	TRBJ1-1	TGTGCCACCAGCAGAATCACCGGGACAGTAAACACTGAAGCTTTCTTT	CATSRITGTVNTEAFF
-	-	TRBV21-1	TRBJ1-2	TGTGCCAGCAGCAAAGCGCTTTCTGGACAGGGAGCAGCCGCCCAGCCCAACAACTATGGCTACACCTTC	CASSKALSGQGAAAQPNNYGYTF
-	-	TRBV27	TRBJ2-7	TGTGCCAGCAGCCCGATCTACAGTCCCGAGCAGTACTTC	CASSPIYSPEQYF
-	-	TRBV5-4	TRBJ2-1	TGTGCCAGCAGCCCGCCCAGCGGGAATGAGCAGTTCTTC	CASSPPSGNEQFF
-	-	TRBV7-3	TRBJ1-5	TGTGCCAGCAGCCCCTCGGGACGGGAAAATCAGCCCCAGCATTTT	CASSPSGRENQPQHF
-	TRBD1	TRBV7-9	TRBJ2-3	TGTGCCAGCAGCTATGGGACAGTGGTTGGAGATACGCAGTATTTT	CASSYGTVVGDTQYF
-	TRBD2	TRBV7-2	TRBJ2-7	TGTGCCAGCAGCACTAGCGGCAGCTCCTACGAGCAGTACTTC	CASSTSGSSYEQYF
-	TRBD1	TRBV5-8	TRBJ1-1	TGTGCCAGCAGCCTCCGAACAGCCGGGACAGTCAACGTCTTT	CASSLRTAGTVNVF
-	-	TRBV5-1	TRBJ2-3	TGCGCCAGCAGCTTGGCGACAGCATCCACAGATACGCAGTATTTT	CASSLATASTDTQYF
-	TRBD1	TRBV5-1	TRBJ2-1	TGCGCCAGCAAACAGGGGGCGCCGTACAATGAGCAGTTCTTC	CASKQGAPYNEQFF
-	-	TRBV7-6	TRBJ1-4	TGTGCCAGCAGCTCAGAGGGGGTTGAAAAACTGTTTTTT	CASSSEGVEKLFF
-	-	TRBV11-2	TRBJ2-1	TGTGCCAGCAGCTTAGACCGCTTTAGCGCCTTCCCGTTCTTC	CASSLDRFSAFPFF
-	-	TRBV5-4	TRBJ2-7	TGTGCCAGCAGCTTGGATTCTGACGAGCAGTACTTC	CASSLDSDEQYF
-	-	TRBV13	TRBJ2-6	TGTGCCAGCAGCCCGTCTAGAGGCTCTGGGGCCAACGTCCTGACTTTC	CASSPSRGSGANVLTF
-	-	TRBV19	TRBJ1-5	TGTGCCAGTAATCGAGGGGCCGGCGCAGGCAATCAGCCCCAGCATTTT	CASNRGAGAGNQPQHF
-	-	TRBV6-1	TRBJ2-3	TGTGCCAGCAGTGACTGGGTTAAGAGCACAGATACGCAGTATTTT	CASSDWVKSTDTQYF
-	-	TRBV5-6	TRBJ1-4	TGTGCCAGCAGCTTGGGCCCGGGAGGAACTAATGAAAAACTGTTTTTT	CASSLGPGGTNEKLFF
-	TRBD1	TRBV4-1	TRBJ2-7	TGCGCCAGCAGCCAAGATCCCCAGGGGGCTAGGTACGAGCAGTACTTC	CASSQDPQGARYEQYF
once	TRBD1	TRBV19	TRBJ1-1	TGTGCCAGTACCCGGGACAGGGGCGCTGAAGCTTTCTTT	CASTRDRGAEAFF
-	-	TRBV27	TRBJ1-1	TGTGCCAGCAGTTTTTCGGCTCTCGAAGGCACTGAAGCTTTCTTT	CASSFSALEGTEAFF
many	TRBD2	TRBV9	TRBJ2-3	TGTGCCAGCAGCGAACAAAGCGGGAGAGGCACAGATACGCAGTATTTT	CASSEQSGRGTDTQYF
-	-	TRBV6-5	TRBJ1-1	TGTGCCAGCAGTTCTCAGAGGAACACTGAAGCTTTCTTT	CASSSQRNTEAFF
-	TRBD1	TRBV19	TRBJ1-1	TGTGCCAGTAGGCGGACAGGGGGAGCTTTCTTT	CASRRTGGAFF
once	TRBD1	TRBV28	TRBJ2-5	TGTGCCAGCACTCAAGGGGGCGCTGGTAGGGCACAAGAGACCCAGTACTTC	CASTQGGAGRAQETQYF
-	TRBD2	TRBV28	TRBJ2-3	TGTGCCAGCAGTACTAGCGGGAGGGTAGATACGCAGTATTTT	CASSTSGRVDTQYF
few	TRBD2	TRBV7-3	TRBJ2-7	TGTGCCAGCAGCCGTCTAGCGGGAGGGTACGACGAGCAGTACTTC	CASSRLAGGYDEQYF
-	-	TRBV5-1	TRBJ2-7	TGCGCCAGCAGCACGGAGCGTCATCTGTACGAGCAGTACTTC	CASSTERHLYEQYF
-	-	TRBV14	TRBJ1-1	TGTGCCAGCAGCCAAACCTTCCTGGGGCAGGGGAGGACTGAAGCTTTCTTT	CASSQTFLGQGRTEAFF
-	-	TRBV10-3	TRBJ2-2	TGTGCCATCAGTGCGCGGGATCCCTTGACCGGGGAGCTGTTTTTT	CAISARDPLTGELFF
-	-	TRBV10-3	TRBJ1-4	TGTGCCATCAAGGCAGCAACTAATGAAAAACTGTTTTTT	CAIKAATNEKLFF
-	-	TRBV5-1	TRBJ2-2	TGCGCCAGCAGCGCGACGCAGGGAAGCGGGGAGCTGTTTTTT	CASSATQGSGELFF